The following is a T cell receptor (beta chain) sequence with its context. This clonotype was detected ten times or more. Its antigen has not been determined. The sample holds no much larger clone one base away, and base qualities are not on file. For repertoire sequencing, the TCR beta CDR3 regions were amplified from RNA transcripts. The first round was an RT-PCR using HTBI primers with the Qiagen OneStep RT-PCR kit, and this first round was followed by a second-round multiplex PCR, then size selection and purification. The libraries underwent paired-end sequencing with 100 bp reads on an Illumina HiSeq2000. Turning to the authors' computational methods: SOAPnuke was used for read processing, and reads with adapters, uncalled bases, a mean Phred below 15, or no exact constant-primer or identifier match were discarded. High-quality paired reads were merged with COPE v1.2.5. Each unique nucleotide sequence was treated as a clonotype, and MiTCR v1.1 was used to align the clonotypes to the IMGT TRB V, D and J references. The analysis was limited to V-J combinations with a frequency above 0.0001, which together covered 99.2% of repertoires. A TCR clonal expansion and chaos score per V-J combination was defined as the ratio of F50 clonal expansion to chaos observed in the TCRdist matrix. Welch's t-statistics and random forest were used to narrow the features down to more than 10 V-J combinations, which were then fed into a naive Bayes classifier. The similarity between thyroid and blood repertoires was quantified using the Morisita-Horn index. The public reads were reprocessed in TCRdb via fastp at Q25 and MiXCR, keeping in-frame beta chains. Duplicate CDR3 protein sequences are folded into a single record with the most common DNA and genes. These V and J calls rely on TCRdb rather than the paper's analysis. This sample comprises over a million distinct CDR3 sequences, 36% of them detected only once. 8.5% to 14% of the sample rests with the top ten.

The sample belongs to a study of Graves' ophthalmopathy and Graves' hyperthyroidism (dated by TCRdb to between 2017 and 2018). Turning to the overall study: Hyperthyroidism was defined as stable when no progression to ophthalmopathy occurred within 18 months of follow-up. Following sample collection, hyperthyroidism patients were given methimazole at a starting dose of 30 mg daily, and ophthalmopathy patients were given high-dose intravenous methylprednisolone. For independent validation, a separate cohort was made up of some 19 hyperthyroidism patients plus 17 patients who later progressed from hyperthyroidism to ophthalmopathy. In six hyperthyroidism patients, the T-cell repertoire of thyroid tissue was compared with the T-cell repertoire of blood. To tell Graves' ophthalmopathy apart from Graves' hyperthyroidism, and to predict which patients would progress to ophthalmopathy, the study relied on TCR beta repertoire signatures. To explore V-J signatures distinguishing ophthalmopathy from hyperthyroidism, a discovery set of about a hundred patients (roughly 45 ophthalmopathy, over 55 stable hyperthyroidism) was enrolled. In total, 135 blood samples were TCR-sequenced: approximately 42 ophthalmopathy, approximately 80 hyperthyroidism and some 17 hyperthyroidism-to-ophthalmopathy patients. Paper-wide results and their limitations: Most expanded thyroid clonotypes with a frequency above 0.001 also appeared in blood, which suggests that blood repertoires may reflect the immune response in the thyroid. In validation, the model predicted ophthalmopathy progression with more than 55% sensitivity and roughly 78% specificity; fewer than 15 predicted patients were CT-confirmed with GO in a median of approximately 6.2 months. Sample size was not predetermined statistically, and investigators were not blinded to group allocation. In cross-validation, the 13-signature model distinguished ophthalmopathy from stable hyperthyroidism with just over 85% sensitivity and 81.08% specificity, and in the test set the corresponding values were approximately 80% and 75%.

Its CDR3 holds 14 amino acids, cysteine through phenylalanine. Just the 42-base CDR3 DNA is kept, in frame starting at base 1. V is clipped by 4 bases and J by 2 bases, and the sequence between their germline boundaries is 12 bases long. From the germline V gene, CDR1 is SGHTA and CDR2 is FQGNSA. Hyperthyroidism patients were newly diagnosed, were aged 18 to 65 years, and had a disease duration under 2 months. Patients were excluded if they had other autoimmune diseases, uncontrolled infections, pregnancy or lactation. Diagnosis was based on clinical symptoms, serum thyroxine, TRAb, thyroid ultrasound and orbital computed tomography. Trizol reagent was used to extract the total RNA, and its quality was then checked on an Agilent 2100 Bioanalyzer.

The chain uses TRBV7-2 and TRBJ2-7; D gene: possibly TRBD2, on 6 matching bases. This sequence originates from an adult man with Graves' hyperthyroidism. Source material: peripheral blood or thyroid tissue (not recorded which). The CDR3 region has the sequence CASSSRWGAYEQYF. The nucleotide sequence is TGTGCCAGCAGCTCCCGGTGGGGGGCCTACGAGCAGTACTTC.